A selection of T cell receptor beta chains follows, all from one sample in a study of cytomegalovirus exposure and HLA in healthy donors. Assay used: immunoSEQ multiplex PCR; TCRdb lists only in-frame clones, some missing. The profile shows around 200,000 clones, about 80% of them singletons. The sequenced sample was PBMCs. The receptors here all came from a man aged 40-55 years in good health and CMV-seropositive. Both conserved end residues are part of each CDR3. Clone size is shown for a subset of rows, as once, few, many or a class of expanded clone.

V,size,CDR3
TRBV19,.,CASSLGTPLYGYTF
TRBV6-5,.,CASSYSEGGPQHF
TRBV7-7,.,CASSFASGSTDTQYF
TRBV7-2,.,CASSRGLAGERETQYF
TRBV6-5,.,CASSLGPGSGNTIYF
TRBV6-5,.,CASRSTGNQPQHF
TRBV6-1,.,CASGFRTGYEKLFF
TRBV19,.,CASQLAGVDTQYF
TRBV5-5,.,CASSLLLRASHKQYEQYF
TRBV19,.,CASSISSGGRYGYTF
TRBV4-1,.,CASSPYRETDTQYF
TRBV30,.,CAWSSDRGYTDTQYF
TRBV29-1,once,CSVEGLQETQYF
TRBV6-1,.,CASHRGQEQPQHF
TRBV14,few,CASSPLGQGSDTRYEKLFF
TRBV2,.,CASSVQGNIRPQHF
TRBV6-1,.,CASKRGDRGVGELFF